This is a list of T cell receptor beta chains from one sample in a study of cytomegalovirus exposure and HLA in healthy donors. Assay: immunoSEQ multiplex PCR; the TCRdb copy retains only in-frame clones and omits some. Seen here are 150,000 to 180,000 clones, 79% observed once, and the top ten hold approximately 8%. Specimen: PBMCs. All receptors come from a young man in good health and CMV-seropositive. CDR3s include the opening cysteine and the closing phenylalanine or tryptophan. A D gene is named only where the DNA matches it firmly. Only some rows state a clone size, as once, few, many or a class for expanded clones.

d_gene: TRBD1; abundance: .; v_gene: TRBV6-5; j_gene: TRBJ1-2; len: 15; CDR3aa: CASSSLGTGDYGYTF; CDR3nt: TGTGCCAGCAGTTCATTGGGGACAGGGGACTATGGCTACACCTTC
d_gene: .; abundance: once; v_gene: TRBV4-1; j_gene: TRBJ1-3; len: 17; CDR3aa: CASSQDRTGASGNTIYF; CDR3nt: TGCGCCAGCAGCCAAGATCGAACAGGAGCCTCTGGAAACACCATATATTTT
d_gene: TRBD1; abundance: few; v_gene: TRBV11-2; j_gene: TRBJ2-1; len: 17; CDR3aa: CASSSRTGQGSYNEQFF; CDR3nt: TGTGCCAGCAGCTCCCGAACAGGACAGGGGTCATACAATGAGCAGTTCTTC
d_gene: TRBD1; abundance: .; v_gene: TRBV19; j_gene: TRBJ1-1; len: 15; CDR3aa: CASSIGGGQGMSVIF; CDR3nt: TGTGCCAGTAGTATAGGAGGGGGACAGGGGATGAGTGTTATCTTT
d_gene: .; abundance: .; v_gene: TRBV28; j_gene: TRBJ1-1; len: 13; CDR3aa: CASSRGLNTEAFF; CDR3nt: TGTGCCAGCAGTCGCGGATTGAACACTGAAGCTTTCTTT
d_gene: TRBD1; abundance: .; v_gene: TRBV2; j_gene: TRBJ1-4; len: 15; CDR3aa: CASSDPDRGDEKLFF; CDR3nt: TGTGCCAGCAGTGACCCCGACAGGGGGGATGAAAAACTGTTTTTT
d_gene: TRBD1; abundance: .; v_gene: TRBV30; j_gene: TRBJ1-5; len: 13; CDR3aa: CASGQGGVQPQHF; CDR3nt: TGTGCCTCGGGACAGGGTGGAGTTCAGCCCCAGCATTTT
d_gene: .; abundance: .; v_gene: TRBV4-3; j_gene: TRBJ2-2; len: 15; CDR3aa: CASSHGGTTAGELFF; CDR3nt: TGCGCCAGCAGCCATGGGGGCACAACTGCCGGGGAGCTGTTTTTT
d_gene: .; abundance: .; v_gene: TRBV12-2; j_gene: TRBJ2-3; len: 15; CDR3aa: CASRLLRGGTDTQYF; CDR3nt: TGTGCAAGTCGCTTGTTGCGGGGGGGCACAGATACGCAGTATTTT
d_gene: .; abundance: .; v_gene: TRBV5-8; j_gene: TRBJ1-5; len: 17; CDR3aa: CASSHGGGGGKGQPQHF; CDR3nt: TGTGCCAGCAGCCACGGGGGGGGTGGGGGTAAGGGCCAGCCCCAGCATTTT
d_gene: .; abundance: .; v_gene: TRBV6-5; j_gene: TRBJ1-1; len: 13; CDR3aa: CASTPGGSTEAFF; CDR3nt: TGTGCCAGCACCCCGGGGGGGAGCACTGAAGCTTTCTTT
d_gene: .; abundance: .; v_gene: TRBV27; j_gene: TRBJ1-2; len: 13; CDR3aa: CASSLFRLGGYTF; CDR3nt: TGTGCCAGCAGTTTATTTCGACTCGGGGGCTACACCTTC
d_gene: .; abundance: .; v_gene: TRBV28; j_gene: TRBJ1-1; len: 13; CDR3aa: CASRTPGRAEAFF; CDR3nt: TGTGCCAGCAGGACCCCCGGGAGGGCTGAAGCTTTCTTT
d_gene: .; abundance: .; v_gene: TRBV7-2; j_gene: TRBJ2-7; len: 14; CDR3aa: CASSGGQISYEQYF; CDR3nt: TGTGCCAGCAGCGGGGGACAAATCTCCTACGAGCAGTACTTC
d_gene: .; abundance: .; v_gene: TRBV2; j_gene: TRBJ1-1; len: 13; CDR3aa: CASSEYEGTEAFF; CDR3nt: TGTGCCAGCAGTGAATACGAGGGCACTGAAGCTTTCTTT
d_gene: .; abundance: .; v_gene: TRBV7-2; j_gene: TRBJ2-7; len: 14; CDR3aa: CASSPGTYAYEQYF; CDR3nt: TGTGCCAGCAGCCCTGGGACTTATGCCTACGAGCAGTACTTC
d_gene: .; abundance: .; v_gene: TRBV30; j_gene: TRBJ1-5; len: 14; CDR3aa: CAWSEVGLGQPQHF; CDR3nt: TGTGCCTGGAGTGAGGTCGGGTTAGGACAGCCCCAGCATTTT
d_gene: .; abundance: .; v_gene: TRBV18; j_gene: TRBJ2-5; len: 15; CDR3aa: CASSQPDWKRETQYF; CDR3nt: TGTGCCAGCTCCCAACCCGACTGGAAGCGGGAGACCCAGTACTTC
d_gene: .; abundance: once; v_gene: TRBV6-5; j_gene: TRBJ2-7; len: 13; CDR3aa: CASTLQGGNEQYF; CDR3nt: TGTGCCAGCACCCTCCAGGGGGGCAACGAGCAGTACTTC
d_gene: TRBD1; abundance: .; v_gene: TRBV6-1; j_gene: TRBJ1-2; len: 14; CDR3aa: CASSVGTGQDGYTF; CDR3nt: TGTGCCAGCAGTGTCGGGACAGGGCAGGACGGCTACACCTTC
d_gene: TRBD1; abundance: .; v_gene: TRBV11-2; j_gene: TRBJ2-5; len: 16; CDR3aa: CASSFLFGQGPETQYF; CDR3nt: TGTGCCAGCAGCTTTCTTTTTGGACAGGGCCCAGAGACCCAGTACTTC
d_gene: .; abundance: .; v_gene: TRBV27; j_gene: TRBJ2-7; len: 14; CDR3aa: CASSFHQGSYEQYF; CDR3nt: TGTGCCAGCAGTTTTCACCAGGGCTCCTACGAGCAGTACTTC
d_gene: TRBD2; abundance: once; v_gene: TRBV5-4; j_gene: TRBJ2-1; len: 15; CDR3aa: CASSFSGGSNNEQFF; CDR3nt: TGTGCCAGCAGCTTCTCGGGCGGGAGTAACAATGAGCAGTTCTTC
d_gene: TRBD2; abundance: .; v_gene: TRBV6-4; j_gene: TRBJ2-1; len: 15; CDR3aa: CASSDIPGGPAEQFF; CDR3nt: TGTGCCAGCAGTGACATCCCGGGGGGGCCCGCTGAGCAGTTCTTC
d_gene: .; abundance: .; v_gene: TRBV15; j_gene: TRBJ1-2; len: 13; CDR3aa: CATSRGGVYGYTF; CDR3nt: TGTGCCACCAGCAGAGGTGGAGTATATGGCTACACCTTC
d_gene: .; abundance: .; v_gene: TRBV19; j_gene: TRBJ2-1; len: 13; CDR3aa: CASSSGAYNEQFF; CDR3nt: TGTGCCAGTAGTTCCGGGGCCTACAATGAGCAGTTCTTC
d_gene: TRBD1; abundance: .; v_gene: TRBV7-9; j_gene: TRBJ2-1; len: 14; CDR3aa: CASSQGTGNNEQFF; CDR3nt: TGTGCCAGCAGCCAAGGGACAGGAAACAATGAGCAGTTCTTC
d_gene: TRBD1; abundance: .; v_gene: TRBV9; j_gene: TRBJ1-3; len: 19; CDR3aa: CASSSPMGQGRDSGNTIYF; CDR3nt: TGTGCCAGCAGCTCCCCCATGGGACAGGGGCGAGATTCTGGAAACACCATATATTTT
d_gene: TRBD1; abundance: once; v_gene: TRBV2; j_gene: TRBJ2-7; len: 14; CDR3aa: CASSLDRGGGEQYF; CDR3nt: TGTGCCAGCAGTTTAGACAGGGGGGGAGGCGAGCAGTACTTC
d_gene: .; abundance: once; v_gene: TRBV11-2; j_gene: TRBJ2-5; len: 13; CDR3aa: CASSLDPGETQYF; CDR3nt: TGTGCCAGCAGCCTGGATCCGGGGGAGACCCAGTACTTC
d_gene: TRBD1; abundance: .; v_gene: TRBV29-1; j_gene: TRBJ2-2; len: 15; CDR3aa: CSVVETGAFSGELFF; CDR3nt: TGCAGCGTGGTTGAGACAGGGGCTTTCTCCGGGGAGCTGTTTTTT
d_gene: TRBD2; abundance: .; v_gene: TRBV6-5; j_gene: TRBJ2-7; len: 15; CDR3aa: CASSDPGLSSYEQYF; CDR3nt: TGTGCCAGCAGCGACCCGGGACTATCCTCCTACGAGCAGTACTTC
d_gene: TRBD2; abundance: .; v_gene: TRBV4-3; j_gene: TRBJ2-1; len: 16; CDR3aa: CASSQDPGLNYNEQFF; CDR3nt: TGCGCCAGCAGCCAAGACCCGGGACTAAACTACAATGAGCAGTTCTTC
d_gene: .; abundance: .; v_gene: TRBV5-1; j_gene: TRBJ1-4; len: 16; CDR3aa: CASSLLGGRVDEKLFF; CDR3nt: TGCGCCAGCAGCTTGTTAGGGGGAAGAGTTGATGAAAAACTGTTTTTT
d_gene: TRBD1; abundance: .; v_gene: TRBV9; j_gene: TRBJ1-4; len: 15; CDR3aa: CASSEKTGLNEKLFF; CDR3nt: TGTGCCAGCAGCGAGAAGACAGGGCTTAATGAAAAACTGTTTTTT
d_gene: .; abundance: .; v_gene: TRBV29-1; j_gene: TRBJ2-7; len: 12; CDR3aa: CSATKISGEQYF; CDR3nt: TGCAGCGCCACGAAAATTTCGGGGGAGCAGTACTTC
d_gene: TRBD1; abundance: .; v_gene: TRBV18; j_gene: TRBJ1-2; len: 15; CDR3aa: CASSRRTGENSGYTF; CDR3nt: TGTGCCAGCTCACGCCGAACAGGGGAGAATTCGGGCTACACCTTC
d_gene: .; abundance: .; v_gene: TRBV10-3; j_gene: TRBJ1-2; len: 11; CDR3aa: CATQEGFGYTF; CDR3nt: TGTGCCACCCAGGAGGGGTTTGGCTACACCTTC
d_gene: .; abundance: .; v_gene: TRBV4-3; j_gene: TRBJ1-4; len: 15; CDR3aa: CASSQDEARREKLFF; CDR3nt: TGCGCCAGCAGCCAAGATGAGGCTCGTCGTGAAAAACTGTTTTTT
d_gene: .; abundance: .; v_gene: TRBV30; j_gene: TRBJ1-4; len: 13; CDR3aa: CAWSGGGREKLFF; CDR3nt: TGTGCCTGGAGTGGAGGAGGGAGGGAAAAACTGTTTTTT
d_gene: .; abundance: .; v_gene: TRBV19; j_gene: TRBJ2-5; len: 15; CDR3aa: CASSIGGTVQETQYF; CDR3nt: TGTGCCAGTAGTATCGGAGGGACGGTCCAAGAGACCCAGTACTTC
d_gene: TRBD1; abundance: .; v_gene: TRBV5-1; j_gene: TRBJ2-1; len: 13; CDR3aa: CASSTGQGAEQFF; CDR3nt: TGCGCCAGCAGCACGGGACAGGGGGCTGAGCAGTTCTTC
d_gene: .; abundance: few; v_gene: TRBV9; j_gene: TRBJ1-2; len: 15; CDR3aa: CASSPQGGLRDGYTF; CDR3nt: TGTGCCAGCAGCCCCCAGGGAGGCTTACGTGATGGCTACACCTTC
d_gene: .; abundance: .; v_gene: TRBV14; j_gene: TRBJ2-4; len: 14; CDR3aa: CASSQGVAKNIQYF; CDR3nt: TGTGCCAGCAGCCAAGGAGTAGCCAAAAACATTCAGTACTTC
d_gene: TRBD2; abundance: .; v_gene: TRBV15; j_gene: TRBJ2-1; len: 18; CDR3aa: CATSRDRMAGGSYNEQFF; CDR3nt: TGTGCCACCAGCAGAGATAGGATGGCGGGAGGCTCCTACAATGAGCAGTTCTTC
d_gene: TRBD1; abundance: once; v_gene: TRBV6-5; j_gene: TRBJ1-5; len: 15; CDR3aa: CASSLGQASNQPQHF; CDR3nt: TGTGCCAGCAGTTTGGGACAGGCTAGCAATCAGCCCCAGCATTTT
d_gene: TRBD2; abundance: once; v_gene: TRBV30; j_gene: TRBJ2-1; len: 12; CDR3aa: CAWSLGRSEQFF; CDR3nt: TGTGCCTGGAGTCTCGGGAGGAGTGAGCAGTTCTTC
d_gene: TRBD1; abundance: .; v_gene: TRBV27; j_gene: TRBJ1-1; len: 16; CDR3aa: CASSLGRGRFVTEAFF; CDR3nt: TGTGCCAGCAGTTTAGGCAGGGGGCGATTTGTTACTGAAGCTTTCTTT
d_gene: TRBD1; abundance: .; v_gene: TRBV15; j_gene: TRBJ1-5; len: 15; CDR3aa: CATSNRNRGLQPQHF; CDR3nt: TGTGCCACCAGCAACCGAAACAGGGGGCTACAGCCCCAGCATTTT
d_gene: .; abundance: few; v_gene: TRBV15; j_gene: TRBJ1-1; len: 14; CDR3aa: CATSRGRGNTEAFF; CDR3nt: TGTGCCACCAGCAGAGGTAGGGGGAACACTGAAGCTTTCTTT
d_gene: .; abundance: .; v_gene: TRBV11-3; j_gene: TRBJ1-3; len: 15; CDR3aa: CASNLMRRLGNTIYF; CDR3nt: TGTGCCAGCAACCTTATGAGGCGCCTTGGAAACACCATATATTTT
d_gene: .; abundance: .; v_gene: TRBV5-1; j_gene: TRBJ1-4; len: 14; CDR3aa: CASSLAGGYEKLFF; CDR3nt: TGCGCCAGCAGCTTGGCCGGGGGATATGAAAAACTGTTTTTT
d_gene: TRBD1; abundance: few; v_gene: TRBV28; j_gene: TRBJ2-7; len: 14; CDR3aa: CASSLSNRGYEQYF; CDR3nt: TGTGCCAGCAGTTTATCTAACAGGGGATACGAGCAGTACTTC
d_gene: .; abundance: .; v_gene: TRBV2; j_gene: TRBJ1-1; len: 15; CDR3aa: CASTITRQSNTEAFF; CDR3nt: TGTGCCAGCACCATAACTCGACAGTCGAACACTGAAGCTTTCTTT
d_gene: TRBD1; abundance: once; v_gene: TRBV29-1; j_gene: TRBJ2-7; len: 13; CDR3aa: CSVVGQTSYEQYF; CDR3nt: TGCAGCGTTGTGGGACAGACCTCCTACGAGCAGTACTTC
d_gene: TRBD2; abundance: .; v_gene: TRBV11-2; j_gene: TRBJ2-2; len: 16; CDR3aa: CASRYPGGTNTGELFF; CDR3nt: TGTGCCAGCAGGTACCCGGGGGGTACGAACACCGGGGAGCTGTTTTTT
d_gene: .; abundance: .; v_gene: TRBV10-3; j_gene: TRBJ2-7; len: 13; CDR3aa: CAISDTGPYEQYF; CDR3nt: TGTGCCATCAGTGACACAGGGCCCTACGAGCAGTACTTC
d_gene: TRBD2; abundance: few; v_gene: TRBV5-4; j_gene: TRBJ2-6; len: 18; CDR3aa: CASTRGEYKSSGANVLTF; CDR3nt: TGTGCCAGTACCCGGGGGGAGTATAAGAGCTCTGGGGCCAACGTCCTGACTTTC
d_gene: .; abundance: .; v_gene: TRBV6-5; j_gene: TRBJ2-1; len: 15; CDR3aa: CASSVAQAVRGEQFF; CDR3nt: TGTGCCAGCAGTGTGGCACAGGCGGTACGTGGTGAGCAGTTCTTC